These 30 T cell receptor beta chains originate from one sample sequenced in a study of CD8+CD57+ T cells in acquired aplastic anemia. Whoever was chosen for sequencing had shown CD8+CD57+ cell expansion by flow cytometry. Using genomic DNA as the template, TCR beta VDJ and CDR3 profiling was carried out. TCRdb called the reads again in MiXCR, with one record for every CDR3 protein. Of 150,000 to 200,000 distinct CDR3 sequences in the sample, under 55% are singletons; the top ten hold 1.1%. The specimen was sorted CD4+, CD8+, or CD8+CD57+ T cells (not recorded which) from PBMCs. The receptors shown here come from a human donor with aplastic anemia.

The chain carries TRBV10-2 and TRBJ1-1; 11 bases map to TRBD1. Per germline, CDR1 WSHSY and CDR2 SAAADI. CDR3 size: 16 residues. V lost 0 bases and J lost 6; bases outside the gene matches: 6. This CDR3 reads CASSESRDRGDAEAFF. The CDR3 DNA is TGCGCCAGCAGTGAGTCGAGGGACAGGGGGGACGCTGAAGCTTTCTTT.

This clonotype was detected a few times. J is TRBJ2-7 and V is TRBV15, with 7 bases aligning to TRBD2. The CDR3 is 14 residues long. V lost 5 bases, J lost 5 bases, and 9 bases stayed unmatched. Germline V gives CDR1 LNHNV, CDR2 YYDKDF (reference sequence). CDR3 sequence reads: CATSGSVGGDEQYF. In DNA, the CDR3 is TGTGCCACCAGCGGATCAGTGGGGGGGGACGAGCAGTACTTC.

This clonotype was recorded many times. CDR3 loop: CATSKGGDTQYF. The CDR3 DNA is TGTGCCACCTCCAAGGGGGGAGATACGCAGTATTTT. The chain couples TRBV15 to TRBJ2-3, with D tentatively TRBD1 or TRBD2 (6 bases each). Germline assignment: CDR1 LNHNV and CDR2 YYDKDF (reference sequence). The germline V and J ends were trimmed by 8 bases and 5 bases, with 11 bases remaining between them. This CDR3 comprises 12 residues. Full variable domain (outside the CDR3, taken from reference TRBV15 and TRBJ2-3): DAMVIQNPRYQVTQFGKPVTLSCSQTLNHNVMYWYQQKSSQAPKLLFHYYDKDFNNEADTPDNFQSRRPNTSFCFLDIRSPGLGDTAMYLCATSKGGDTQYFGPGTRLTVL.

The chain couples TRBV29-1 to TRBJ2-7, with 9 bases fitting TRBD1. The CDR3 contains 12 residues. V lost 8 bases to trimming and J lost 6 bases; unmatched junction nucleotides: 8. Germline lookup yields CDR1 SQVTM and CDR2 ANQGSEA. The CDR3 loop reads CSSGQGLPEQYF. Here the CDR3 DNA reads TGCAGCTCAGGACAGGGGTTACCCGAGCAGTACTTC.

Ten or more counts support this clonotype. This chain links TRBV2 with TRBJ1-3, with D uncertain. The CDR3 extends over 14 amino acids. CDR1 SNHLY and CDR2 FYNNEI come from the germline V gene. V lost 6 bases, J lost 2 bases, and 11 bases lay in between. CDR3 nucleotides: TGTGCCAGCAGAGAGGACCTACCTGGAAACACCATATATTTT. Amino acids: CASREDLPGNTIYF.

The gene calls are TRBV7-2 and TRBJ2-1; D may be TRBD1 (6 bases). CDR1 is SGHTA and CDR2 is FQGNSA in the germline V gene. V gave up 8 bases and J gave up 4 bases, with 15 bases separating them. There are 14 residues in the CDR3. CDR3 amino acids: CASGSGTGYNEQFF. The DNA for the CDR3 is TGTGCCAGCGGCTCCGGTACAGGGTACAATGAGCAGTTCTTC.

This clonotype turned up a few times. The chain uses TRBV20-1 and TRBJ2-3, with D tentatively TRBD2 (6 bases). Deletions cut 0 bases from V and 1 base from J, with 11 bases between. This CDR3 comprises 15 residues. Looked up from germline, CDR1 is DFQATT and CDR2 is SNEGSKA (reference sequence). In DNA, the CDR3 is TGCAGTGCTAGAGAAGGGACTCGGGGCACAGATACGCAGTATTTT. Its translation: CSAREGTRGTDTQYF.

This rearrangement joins TRBV20-1 to TRBJ1-1; D unclear. Germline V CDR1 and CDR2: DFQATT, SNEGSKA (reference sequence). V lost 4 bases and J 1 base, leaving 7 bases between the germline ends. CDR3 length: 12 amino acids. CDR3 loop: CSATRGNTEAFF. CDR3 nucleotides: TGCAGTGCTACCCGAGGGAACACTGAAGCTTTCTTT.

On this clonotype: No conserved phenylalanine or tryptophan ends this CDR3, so it is likely a read error. The rearrangement links TRBV19 to TRBJ1-6; no clear D gene. This CDR3 region has 15 residues. V lost 4 bases and J 9 bases, leaving 16 bases between the germline ends. Germline CDR1 LNHDA, CDR2 SQIVND (reference sequence). CDR3 nucleotide sequence: TGTGCCAGTAGTACGGGCAGTAGTGAGATTTCACCCCTCCACTCT. As protein: CASSTGSSEISPLHS.

This chain links TRBV24-1 with TRBJ2-5; D may be TRBD1 (5 bases). CDR1 KGHDR and CDR2 SFDVKD come from the germline V gene. The CDR3 runs to 15 residues. V shed 2 bases and J shed 1 base, with 10 bases lying between them. The CDR3 DNA follows: TGTGCCACCAGTGATTCGTGGGGCAGCCAAGAGACCCAGTACTTC. It encodes CATSDSWGSQETQYF.

The V gene is TRBV14, the J gene TRBJ2-5, with D tentatively TRBD1 (6 bases). CDR1 SGHDN and CDR2 FVKESK come from the germline V gene. The CDR3 is 13 amino acids. Trimming took off 4 bases at V and 4 bases at J, with 10 bases between the two ends. CDR3 protein: CASSPGQLETQYF. DNA of the CDR3: TGTGCCAGCAGCCCGGGACAACTAGAGACCCAGTACTTC. Using reference TRBV14 and TRBJ2-5 for the parts outside the CDR3, the full variable domain is EAGVTQFPSHSVIEKGQTVTLRCDPISGHDNLYWYRRVMGKEIKFLLHFVKESKQDESGMPNNRFLAERTGGTYSTLKVQPAELEDSGVYFCASSPGQLETQYFGPGTRLLVL.

This sequence joins TRBV2 and TRBJ1-6; D is possibly TRBD1 (6 bases). The ends were cut back, 8 bases at V and 10 bases at J, with 15 bases in the middle. Germline values: CDR1 SNHLY, CDR2 FYNNEI. The CDR3 contains 13 residues. The chain's CDR3 is CASRSNRESPLHF. The CDR3 region has the DNA TGTGCCAGCCGATCCAACAGGGAATCACCCCTCCACTTT.

In DNA form, the CDR3 reads TGTGCCACCAGCAAAGGACAGGGCGATGGCTACACCTTC. Its translation: CATSKGQGDGYTF. The chain is built from TRBV15 and TRBJ1-2; TRBD1 aligns across 8 bases. The CDR3 totals 13 residues. The germline CDR1 and CDR2 sequences are LNHNV and YYDKDF (reference sequence). J was trimmed by 6 bases and V by 4 bases; bases with no gene match: 4.

The J gene is TRBJ2-6, the V gene TRBV7-6; maybe TRBD2 (6 bases). CDR1 is SGHVS, CDR2 FNYEAQ, per germline. V lost 2 bases and J 1 base, leaving 12 bases between the germline ends. The CDR3 loop spans 17 amino acids. The CDR3 spells CASSLRVGGSGANVLTF. The DNA of the CDR3 is TGTGCCAGCAGCTTAAGGGTCGGGGGTTCTGGGGCCAACGTCCTGACTTTC.

The gene calls are TRBV10-2 and TRBJ2-7, with D hard to call. The CDR3 has 11 amino acids. The germline gives CDR1 WSHSY, CDR2 SAAADI. Trimming stripped 2 bases from V and 2 bases from J, with 1 base between. The CDR3 reads CASSETYEQYF. In DNA form, the CDR3 reads TGCGCCAGCAGTGAGACCTACGAGCAGTACTTC.

The table lists this clonotype with many counts. The chain couples TRBV6-1 to TRBJ2-6; D is perhaps TRBD1 (5 bases). V lost 6 bases, J lost 3 bases, and 6 bases lay in between. CDR3 length: 13 amino acids. CDR1 and CDR2 (germline): MNHNS, SASEGT. As DNA, the CDR3 is TGTGCCAGCAGGGGGCATGGGGCCAACGTCCTGACTTTC. It encodes CASRGHGANVLTF.

This chain uses TRBV5-1 with TRBJ2-5, with TRBD2 matching over 8 bases. This CDR3 comprises 16 residues. Germline V gives CDR1 SGHRS, CDR2 YFSETQ. Losses at the gene ends were 7 bases for V and 1 base for J; bases not matched to a gene: 12. DNA of the CDR3: TGCGCCAGCCACATATGGCTAGCGGGTATCCAAGAGACCCAGTACTTC. Translated, it gives CASHIWLAGIQETQYF.

The J gene is TRBJ2-7, the V gene TRBV24-1; 9 bases match TRBD1. The CDR3 is 17 amino acids. V lost 3 bases, J lost 6 bases, and 14 bases stayed unmatched. Germline V lookup: CDR1 KGHDR, CDR2 SFDVKD. CDR3 in amino acids: CATSDPRPGQGGLEQYF. The CDR3 DNA sequence: TGTGCCACCAGTGATCCGCGACCGGGACAGGGAGGCCTCGAGCAGTACTTC.

This clonotype appeared many times. This chain connects TRBV7-8 to TRBJ2-5; 9 nucleotides align to TRBD2. CDR3 size: 16 residues. Unmatched junction bases numbered 5, after V lost 3 bases and J lost 0 bases. The germline V gene encodes CDR1 SGHVS and CDR2 FQNEAQ. This CDR3 reads CASSFFAGGDQETQYF. CDR3 in DNA: TGTGCCAGCAGCTTCTTCGCGGGGGGGGACCAAGAGACCCAGTACTTC.

This clonotype showed up many times. V and J are TRBV12-3 or TRBV12-4 and TRBJ2-1; D unresolved. The V and J ends lost 10 bases and 7 bases respectively, with 20 bases between them. The CDR3 sequence is 14 residues long. In nucleotides, the CDR3 is TGTGCCACCTCATTCGAAAACCGGCGGAATGAGCAGTTCTTC. This sequence encodes CATSFENRRNEQFF.

There are a few counts of this clonotype. The chain links TRBV27 to TRBJ1-1, with 7 positions matching TRBD1. This CDR3 has 15 amino acids. J was trimmed by 1 base and V by 5 bases; bases with no gene match: 7. CDR1 MNHEY and CDR2 SMNVEV come from the germline V gene (reference sequence). DNA of the CDR3: TGTGCCAGCAGTCTGCGGACAGGTTCGAACACTGAAGCTTTCTTT. This translates into CASSLRTGSNTEAFF.

This clonotype has at least ten counts. The CDR3 DNA sequence: TGTGCCAGTTCTCCCCGTGGGGGATCCTCCTACAATGAGCAGTTCTTC. Encoded protein: CASSPRGGSSYNEQFF. This sequence joins TRBV19 and TRBJ2-1, with D perhaps assigned TRBD1 or TRBD2 (5 bases each). There are 16 residues in the CDR3. V lost 8 bases and J lost 0, with 17 bases in between. From germline, CDR1 is LNHDA and CDR2 SQIVND (reference sequence).

The chain links TRBV15 to TRBJ2-3; the D gene is possibly TRBD2 (6 bases). V lost 0 bases to trimming and J lost 5 bases, with 15 bases between them. CDR3 length: 16 amino acids. Germline values: CDR1 LNHNV, CDR2 YYDKDF (reference sequence). CDR3 amino acids: CATSRDPGDLGDTQYF. In DNA form, the CDR3 reads TGTGCCACCAGCAGAGATCCGGGGGATTTAGGAGATACGCAGTATTTT.

The genes are TRBV19 and TRBJ1-5; D ambiguous. From germline, CDR1 is LNHDA and CDR2 SQIVND (reference sequence). V shed 7 bases and J shed 3 bases, with 10 bases lying between them. This CDR3 is built from 13 residues. Here the CDR3 reads CASTEQLNQPQHF. The CDR3 DNA sequence: TGTGCCAGTACTGAACAGCTCAATCAGCCCCAGCATTTT.

Regarding this clonotype: The conserved closing phenylalanine or tryptophan is absent in this CDR3, likely reflecting a read error. The chain is built from TRBV20-1 and TRBJ1-2; D is undetermined. The CDR3 has 11 amino acids. Germline loops: CDR1 DFQATT, CDR2 SNEGSKA (reference sequence). This CDR3 reads CSATTQGGYTL. CDR3 DNA sequence: TGTAGTGCTACAACTCAAGGTGGCTACACCCTC.

This clonotype occurred many times. The chain is built from TRBV11-1 and TRBJ2-7, with D perhaps matching TRBD1 or TRBD2 (5 bases each). The V and J ends lost 7 bases and 5 bases respectively, with 15 bases between them. CDR3 length equals 13 residues. Germline CDR1 is SGHAT and CDR2 is FQDESV (reference sequence). The CDR3 spells CASTRGTPNEQYF. The DNA for the CDR3 is TGTGCCAGCACCCGAGGGACCCCCAACGAGCAGTACTTC.

This clonotype came up many times. V gene TRBV12-3 or TRBV12-4 combines with J gene TRBJ1-4; D call uncertain. The CDR3 is made up of 19 amino acids. V dropped 1 base and J dropped 0 bases, with 18 bases sitting between them. CDR3 protein: CASSLGSAVVRATNEKLFF. CDR3 DNA: TGTGCCAGCAGTTTAGGGTCGGCAGTTGTCAGAGCAACTAATGAAAAACTGTTTTTT.

The chain uses TRBV29-1 and TRBJ2-2; D is undetermined. The length of the CDR3 is 16 residues. Looked up from germline, CDR1 is SQVTM and CDR2 is ANQGSEA. V lost 1 base to trimming and J lost 6 bases, with 18 bases between them. The CDR3 DNA is TGCAGCGTTGAAGGCCTACGGAATCTAAAGGCCGGGGAGCTGTTTTTT. Translated, it gives CSVEGLRNLKAGELFF.

In its sample, this clonotype was seen many times. The chain employs TRBV5-1 and TRBJ2-3, with TRBD1 identical over 8 bases. After removal of 3 bases from V and 6 bases from J, the junction contained 6 bases not matched to a gene. The CDR3 spans 14 residues. Germline CDR1 is SGHRS and CDR2 is YFSETQ. CDR3: CASSSGQVRDTQYF. The CDR3, as DNA: TGCGCCAGCAGCTCGGGACAGGTTAGGGATACGCAGTATTTT.

This clonotype appeared a few times. The chain employs TRBV7-8 and TRBJ2-5; D may be TRBD1 or TRBD2 (6 bases each). The CDR3 is made up of 13 amino acids. Germline values: CDR1 SGHVS, CDR2 FQNEAQ. V was cut by 7 bases and J by 5 bases, with 14 bases left in between. DNA of the CDR3: TGTGCCAGCAATTACAGGGCGGGGGAGACCCAGTACTTC. Its protein is CASNYRAGETQYF.